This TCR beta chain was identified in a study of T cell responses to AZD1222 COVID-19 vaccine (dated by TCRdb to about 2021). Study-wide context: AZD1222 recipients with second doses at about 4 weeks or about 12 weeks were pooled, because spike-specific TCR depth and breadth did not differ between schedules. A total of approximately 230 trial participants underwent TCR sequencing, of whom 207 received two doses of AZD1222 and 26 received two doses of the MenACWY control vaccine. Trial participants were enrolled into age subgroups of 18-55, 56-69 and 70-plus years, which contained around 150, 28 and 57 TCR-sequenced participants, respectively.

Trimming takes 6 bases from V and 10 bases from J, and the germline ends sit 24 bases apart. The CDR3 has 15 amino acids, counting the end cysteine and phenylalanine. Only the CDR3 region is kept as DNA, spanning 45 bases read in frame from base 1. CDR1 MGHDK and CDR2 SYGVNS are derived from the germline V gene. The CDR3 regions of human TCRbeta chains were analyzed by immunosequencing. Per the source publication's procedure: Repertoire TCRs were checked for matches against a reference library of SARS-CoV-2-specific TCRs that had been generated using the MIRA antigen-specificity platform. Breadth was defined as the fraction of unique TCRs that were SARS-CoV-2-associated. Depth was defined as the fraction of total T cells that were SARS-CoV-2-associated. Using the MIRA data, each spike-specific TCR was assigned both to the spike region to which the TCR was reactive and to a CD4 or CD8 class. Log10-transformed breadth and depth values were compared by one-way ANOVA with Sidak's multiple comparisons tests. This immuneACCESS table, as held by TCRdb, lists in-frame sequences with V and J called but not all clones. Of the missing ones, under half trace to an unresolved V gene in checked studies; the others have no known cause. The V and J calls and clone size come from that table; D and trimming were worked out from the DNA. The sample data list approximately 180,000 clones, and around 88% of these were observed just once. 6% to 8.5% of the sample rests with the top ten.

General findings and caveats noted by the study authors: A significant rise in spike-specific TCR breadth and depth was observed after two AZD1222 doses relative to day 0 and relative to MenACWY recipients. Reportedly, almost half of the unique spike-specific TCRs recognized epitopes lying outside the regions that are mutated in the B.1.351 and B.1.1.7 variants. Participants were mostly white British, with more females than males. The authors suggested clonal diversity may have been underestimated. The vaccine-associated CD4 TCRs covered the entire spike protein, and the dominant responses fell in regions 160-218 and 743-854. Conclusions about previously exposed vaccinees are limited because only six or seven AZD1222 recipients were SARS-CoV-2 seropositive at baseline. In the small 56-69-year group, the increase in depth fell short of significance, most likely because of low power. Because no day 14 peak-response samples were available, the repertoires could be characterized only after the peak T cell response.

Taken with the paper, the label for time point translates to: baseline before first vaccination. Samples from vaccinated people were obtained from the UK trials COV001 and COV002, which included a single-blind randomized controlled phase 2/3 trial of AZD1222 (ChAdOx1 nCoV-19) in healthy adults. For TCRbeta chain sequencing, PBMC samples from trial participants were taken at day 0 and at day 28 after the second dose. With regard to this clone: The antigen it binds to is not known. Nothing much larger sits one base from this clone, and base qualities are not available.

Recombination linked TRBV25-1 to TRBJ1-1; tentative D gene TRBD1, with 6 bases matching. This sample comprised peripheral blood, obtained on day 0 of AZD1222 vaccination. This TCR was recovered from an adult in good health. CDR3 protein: CASSHPGTNRAGAFF. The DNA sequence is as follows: TGTGCCAGCAGCCATCCCGGGACAAATCGAGCAGGAGCTTTCTTT.